The sequence of this T cell receptor beta chain was determined in a study of blood T cell repertoires in COVID-19. Study context: The samples span acute and convalescent COVID-19 from the United States, Italy and Spain.

Per the authors' pipeline: Reference gene primer amplification in the assay estimated nucleated cell counts. Profiling relied on immunoSEQ multiplex PCR, and the TCRdb table lists in-frame clones only, not all of them. V and J calls and clone size are given by that table; D and trimming were obtained from the DNA. The data hold about half a million clones, with roughly 89% observed a single time. As regards this clone: The same CDR3 also results from other DNA sequences found in this sample.

Enrolment of Seattle patients took place during active infection, and they were followed longitudinally. Sequenced: peripheral blood. This receptor was obtained from a man between 18 and 35 years old with COVID-19, enrolled during active disease.

The CDR3 DNA reads TGTGCCAGCAGCCGCGGGGGACAAGAGACCCAGTACTTC. Its protein is CASSRGGQETQYF. The chain recombines TRBV7-9 with TRBJ2-5; 7 bases line up with TRBD2. The CDR3 extends over 13 amino acids. The J segment lost 2 bases and the V segment lost 5 bases, leaving 2 bases of the junction unmatched. Germline V gives CDR1 SEHNR, CDR2 FQNEAQ (reference sequence).